This T cell receptor (beta chain) appears in the sequencing data of a study of CXCR3-negative and CXCR3-positive naive CD8 T cells. Study conclusions and caveats: Naive cells, whether CXCR3-negative or CXCR3-positive, had similar TRBV-TRBJ usage, while memory cells differed. Both of the naive subsets showed about the same high diversity, but memory CD8+ cells had much less. The study inferred TCR strength from TRB CDR3 properties and found comparable surface CD5 between naive subsets.

Comments on this clonotype: Its antigen remains unknown.

The study made its TRB cDNA libraries by 5' RACE, adding UMI labels. TCRdb reprocessed the 5' RACE reads and stores each CDR3 protein as one record, lacking DNA. The listing contains 80,000 to 95,000 distinct CDR3 sequences. The TCR was taken from a human donor in good health. Some clones in this sample may be carry-over from other donors' samples. Sequencing used naive CXCR3- CD8+ T cells from blood. Subset specified: CD45RO-CCR7+CD27+CD95- naive CD8+ T cells lacking CXCR3 (TNR3-).

CDR3 amino acids: CASSPGTSGFYEAYNEQFF. The chain has TRBV28 and TRBJ2-1; TCRdb's D gene call, TRBD2, goes unchecked for lack of DNA. CDR1 MDHEN and CDR2 SYDVKM come from the germline V gene. The CDR3 covers 19 residues.